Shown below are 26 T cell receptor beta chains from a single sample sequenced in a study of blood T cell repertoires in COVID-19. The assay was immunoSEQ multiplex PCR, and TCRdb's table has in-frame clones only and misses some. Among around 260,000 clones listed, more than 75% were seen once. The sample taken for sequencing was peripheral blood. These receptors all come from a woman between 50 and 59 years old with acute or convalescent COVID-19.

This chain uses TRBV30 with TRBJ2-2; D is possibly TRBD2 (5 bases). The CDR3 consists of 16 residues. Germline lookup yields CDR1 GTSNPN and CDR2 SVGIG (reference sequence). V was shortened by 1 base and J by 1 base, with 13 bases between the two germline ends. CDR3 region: CAWSAAGGGNTGELFF. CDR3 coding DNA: TGTGCCTGGAGTGCCGCCGGAGGAGGGAACACCGGGGAGCTGTTTTTT.

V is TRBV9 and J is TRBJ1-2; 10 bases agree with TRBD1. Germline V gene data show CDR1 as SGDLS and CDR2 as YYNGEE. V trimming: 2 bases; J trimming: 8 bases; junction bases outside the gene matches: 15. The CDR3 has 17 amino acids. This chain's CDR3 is CASSVKSLGTGERGYTF. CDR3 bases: TGTGCCAGCAGCGTTAAGTCTTTGGGGACAGGGGAACGCGGCTACACCTTC.

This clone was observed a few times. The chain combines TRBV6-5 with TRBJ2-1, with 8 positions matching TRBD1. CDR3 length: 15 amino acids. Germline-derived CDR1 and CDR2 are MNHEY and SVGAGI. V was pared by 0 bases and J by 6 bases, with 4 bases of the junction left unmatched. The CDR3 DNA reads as TGTGCCAGCAGTTACTCAGGACAGGGAAGCAATGAGCAGTTCTTC. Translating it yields CASSYSGQGSNEQFF.

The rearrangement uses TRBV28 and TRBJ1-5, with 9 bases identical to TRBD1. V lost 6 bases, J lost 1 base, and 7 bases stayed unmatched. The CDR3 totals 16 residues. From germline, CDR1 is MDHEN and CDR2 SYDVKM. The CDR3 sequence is CASRVGGTGSNQPQHF. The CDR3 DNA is TGTGCCAGCAGGGTCGGAGGGACAGGGAGCAATCAGCCCCAGCATTTT.

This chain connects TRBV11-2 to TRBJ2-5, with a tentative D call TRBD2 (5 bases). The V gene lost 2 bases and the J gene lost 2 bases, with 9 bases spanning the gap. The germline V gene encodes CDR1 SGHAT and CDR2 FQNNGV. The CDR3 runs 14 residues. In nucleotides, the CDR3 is TGTGCCAGCAGCTTAAGTACGGGACAAGAGACCCAGTACTTC. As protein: CASSLSTGQETQYF.

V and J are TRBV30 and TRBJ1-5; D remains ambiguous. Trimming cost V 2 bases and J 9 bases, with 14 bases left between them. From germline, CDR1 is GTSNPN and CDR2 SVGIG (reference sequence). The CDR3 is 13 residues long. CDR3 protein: CAWSYQSVGPQHF. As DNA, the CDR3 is TGTGCCTGGAGTTATCAGAGCGTAGGGCCCCAGCATTTT.

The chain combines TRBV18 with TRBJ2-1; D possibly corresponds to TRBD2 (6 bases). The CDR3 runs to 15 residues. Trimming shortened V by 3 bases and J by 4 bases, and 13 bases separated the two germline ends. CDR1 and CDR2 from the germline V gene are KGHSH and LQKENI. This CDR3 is CASSPSGSQYNEQFF. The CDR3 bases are TGTGCCAGCTCACCGTCCGGGAGTCAGTACAATGAGCAGTTCTTC.

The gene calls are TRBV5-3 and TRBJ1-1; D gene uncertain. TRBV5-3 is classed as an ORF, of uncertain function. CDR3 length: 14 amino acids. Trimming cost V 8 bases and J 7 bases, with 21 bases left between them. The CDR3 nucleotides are TGTGCCAGGAGCCCGGCGTGCGGGTCGGATGAAGCTTTCTTT. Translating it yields CARSPACGSDEAFF.

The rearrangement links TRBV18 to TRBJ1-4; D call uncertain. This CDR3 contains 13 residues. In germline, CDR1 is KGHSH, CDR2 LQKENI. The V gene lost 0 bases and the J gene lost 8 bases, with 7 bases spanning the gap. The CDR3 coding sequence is TGTGCCAGCTCACCACCGGGCCCGGAAAAACTGTTTTTT. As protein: CASSPPGPEKLFF.

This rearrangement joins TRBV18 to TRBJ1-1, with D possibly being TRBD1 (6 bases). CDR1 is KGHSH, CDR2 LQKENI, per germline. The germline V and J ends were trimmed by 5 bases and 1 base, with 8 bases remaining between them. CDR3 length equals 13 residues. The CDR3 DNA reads TGTGCCAGCTCAGGGGACACGAACACTGAAGCTTTCTTT. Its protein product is CASSGDTNTEAFF.

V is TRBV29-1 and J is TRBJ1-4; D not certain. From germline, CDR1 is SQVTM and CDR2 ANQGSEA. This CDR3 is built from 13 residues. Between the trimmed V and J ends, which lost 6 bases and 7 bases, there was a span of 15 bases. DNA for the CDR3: TGCAGCGTCGCCCGGGGTCGGGGTGAAAAACTGTTTTTT. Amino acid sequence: CSVARGRGEKLFF.

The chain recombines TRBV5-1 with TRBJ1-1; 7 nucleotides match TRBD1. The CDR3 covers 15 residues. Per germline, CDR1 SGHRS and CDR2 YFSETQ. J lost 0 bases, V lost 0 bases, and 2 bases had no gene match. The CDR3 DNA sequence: TGCGCCAGCAGCTTGGGGGGGACAGTGAACACTGAAGCTTTCTTT. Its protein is CASSLGGTVNTEAFF.

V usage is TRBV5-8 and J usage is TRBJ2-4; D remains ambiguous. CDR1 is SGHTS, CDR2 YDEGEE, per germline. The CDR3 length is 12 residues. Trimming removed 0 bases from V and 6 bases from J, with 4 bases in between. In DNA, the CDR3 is TGTGCCAGCAGCTTGGTGAGAAACATTCAGTACTTC. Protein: CASSLVRNIQYF.

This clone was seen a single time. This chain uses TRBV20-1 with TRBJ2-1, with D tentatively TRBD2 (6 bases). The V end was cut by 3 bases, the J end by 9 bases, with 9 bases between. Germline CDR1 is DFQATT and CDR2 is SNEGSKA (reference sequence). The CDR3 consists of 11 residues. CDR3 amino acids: CSARGRSEQFF. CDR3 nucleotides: TGCAGTGCTAGGGGGAGGAGTGAGCAGTTCTTC.

CDR3 DNA sequence: TGTGCCAGCAGCTTAGGGGGGACAGGGGGGTACGAGCAGTACTTC. Translated, it gives CASSLGGTGGYEQYF. The rearrangement joins TRBV7-8 to TRBJ2-7; 11 nucleotides align to TRBD1. V trimming: 1 base; J trimming: 4 bases; junction bases outside the gene matches: 3. The length of the CDR3 is 15 residues. Germline V gene sequence: CDR1 SGHVS, CDR2 FQNEAQ.

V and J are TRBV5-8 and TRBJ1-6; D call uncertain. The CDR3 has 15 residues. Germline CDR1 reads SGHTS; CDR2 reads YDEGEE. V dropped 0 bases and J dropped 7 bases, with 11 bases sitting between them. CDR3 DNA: TGTGCCAGCAGCTTGGACCTCCCGGGGAATTCACCCCTCCACTTT. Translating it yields CASSLDLPGNSPLHF.

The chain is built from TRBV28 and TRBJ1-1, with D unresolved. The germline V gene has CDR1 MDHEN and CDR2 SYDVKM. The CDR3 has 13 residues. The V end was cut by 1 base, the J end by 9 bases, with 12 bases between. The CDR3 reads CASSLSPEFKAFF. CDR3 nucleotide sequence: TGTGCCAGCAGTTTATCCCCGGAGTTCAAAGCTTTCTTT. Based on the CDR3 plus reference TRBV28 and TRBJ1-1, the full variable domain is DVKVTQSSRYLVKRTGEKVFLECVQDMDHENMFWYRQDPGLGLRLIYFSYDVKMKEKGDIPEGYSVSREKKERFSLILESASTNQTSMYLCASSLSPEFKAFFGQGTRLTVV.

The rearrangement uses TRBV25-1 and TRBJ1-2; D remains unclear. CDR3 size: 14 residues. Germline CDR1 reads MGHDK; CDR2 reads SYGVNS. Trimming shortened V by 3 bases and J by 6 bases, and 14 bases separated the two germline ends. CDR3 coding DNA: TGTGCCAGCAGTGACCCGAGGAGGGTAAATGGCTACACCTTC. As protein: CASSDPRRVNGYTF.

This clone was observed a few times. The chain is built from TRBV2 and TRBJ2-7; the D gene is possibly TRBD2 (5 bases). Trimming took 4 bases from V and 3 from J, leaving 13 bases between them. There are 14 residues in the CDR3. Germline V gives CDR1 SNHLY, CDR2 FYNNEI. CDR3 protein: CASSGFIGNYEQYF. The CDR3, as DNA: TGTGCCAGCAGTGGTTTCATCGGGAACTACGAGCAGTACTTC.

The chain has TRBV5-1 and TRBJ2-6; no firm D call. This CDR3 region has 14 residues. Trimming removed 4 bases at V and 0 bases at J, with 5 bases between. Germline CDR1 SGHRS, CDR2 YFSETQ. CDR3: CASSPSSGANVLTF. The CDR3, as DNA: TGCGCCAGCAGCCCGAGCTCTGGGGCCAACGTCCTGACTTTC.

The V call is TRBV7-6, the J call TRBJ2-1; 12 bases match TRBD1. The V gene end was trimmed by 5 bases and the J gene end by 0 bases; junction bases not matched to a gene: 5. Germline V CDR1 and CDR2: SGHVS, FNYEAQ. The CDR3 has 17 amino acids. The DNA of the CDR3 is TGTGCCAGCAGCCGGGGACAGGGGGCAAGCTCCTACAATGAGCAGTTCTTC. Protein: CASSRGQGASSYNEQFF.

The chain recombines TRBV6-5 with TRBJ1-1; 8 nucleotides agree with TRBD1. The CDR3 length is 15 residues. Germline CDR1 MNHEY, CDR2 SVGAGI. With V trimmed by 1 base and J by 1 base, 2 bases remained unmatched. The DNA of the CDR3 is TGTGCCAGCAGTTACTTTACAGGGGGGAACACTGAAGCTTTCTTT. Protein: CASSYFTGGNTEAFF.

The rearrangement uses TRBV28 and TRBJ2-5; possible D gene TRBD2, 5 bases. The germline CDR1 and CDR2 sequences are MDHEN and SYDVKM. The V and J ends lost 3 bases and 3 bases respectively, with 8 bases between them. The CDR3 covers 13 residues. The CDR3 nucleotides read TGTGCCAGCAGTTTGAGTAGCGAAGAGACCCAGTACTTC. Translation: CASSLSSEETQYF.

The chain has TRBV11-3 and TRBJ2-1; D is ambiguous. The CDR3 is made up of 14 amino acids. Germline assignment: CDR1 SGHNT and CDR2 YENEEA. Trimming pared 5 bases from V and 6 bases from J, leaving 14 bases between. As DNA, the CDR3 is TGTGCCAGCAGCCTTAGCCTGGTAAGCAATGAGCAGTTCTTC. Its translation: CASSLSLVSNEQFF.

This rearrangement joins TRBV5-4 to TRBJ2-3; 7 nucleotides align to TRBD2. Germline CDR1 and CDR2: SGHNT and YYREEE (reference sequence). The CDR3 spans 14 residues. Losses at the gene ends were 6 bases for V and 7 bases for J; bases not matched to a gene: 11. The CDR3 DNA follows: TGTGCCAGCACCGTAGGACTAGTCAGTTATACGCAGTATTTT. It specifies CASTVGLVSYTQYF. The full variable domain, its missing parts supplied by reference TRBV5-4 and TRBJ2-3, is ETGVTQSPTHLIKTRGQQVTLRCSSQSGHNTVSWYQQALGQGPQFIFQYYREEENGRGNFPPRFSGLQFPNYSSELNVNALELDDSALYLCASTVGLVSYTQYFGPGTRLTVL.

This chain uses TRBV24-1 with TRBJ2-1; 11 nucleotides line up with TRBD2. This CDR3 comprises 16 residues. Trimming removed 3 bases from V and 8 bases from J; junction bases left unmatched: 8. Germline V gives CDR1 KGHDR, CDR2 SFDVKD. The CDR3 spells CATSDPLAGGRDEQFF. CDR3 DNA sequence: TGTGCCACCAGTGATCCGCTAGCGGGAGGCCGGGATGAGCAGTTCTTC.